The clone carrying this TCR beta chain has only a few counts. The target antigen is unknown. This sample stems from a study of T cells after yellow fever vaccination. CDR1 and CDR2 (germline): SGHDT, YYEEEE. This CDR3 is 18 amino acids long. V was clipped by 3 bases and J by 0 bases, with 16 bases between them. It was through 5'RACE template switching that TCR cDNA was made, with a universal primer site and UMIs added. TCRdb passed the 5' RACE reads through MiXCR, listing each CDR3 protein once. This table has hundreds of thousands of distinct CDR3 sequences, around an eighth appearing once. Study results and limitations: In post-booster samples, most primary-vaccination clones reappeared (about 95% CD4, roughly 89% CD8).

The chain carries TRBV5-6 and TRBJ1-6, with D maybe TRBD1 (6 bases). The source is a man aged 25 to 40 who received the YFV17D yellow fever vaccine. The specimen was PBMCs, collected on the day of the yellow fever booster vaccination. CDR3 residues: CASSYWTDPRSYNSPLHF. The CDR3 nucleotides are TGTGCCAGCAGCTACTGGACAGACCCACGCTCCTATAATTCACCCCTCCACTTT.